Below, 11 T cell receptor beta chains from the same sample are listed, as sequenced in a study of blood T cell repertoires in COVID-19. Sequencing was performed with immunoSEQ multiplex PCR; in TCRdb, only in-frame clones are kept and a portion is missing. The table records around 220,000 clones, around nine tenths of them present only once. The sequenced material came from peripheral blood. These receptors originate from a woman in her thirties or forties who had recovered from COVID-19.

This chain joins TRBV2 and TRBJ2-5; D is unclear. Germline values: CDR1 SNHLY, CDR2 FYNNEI. V was trimmed by 4 bases and J by 14 bases, leaving 11 bases between them. CDR3 size: 10 residues. The CDR3 coding sequence is TGTGCCAGCAGTGCCCCCGACTTCTACTTC. It encodes CASSAPDFYF.

This rearrangement joins TRBV15 to TRBJ2-7; D perhaps matches TRBD2 (7 bases). V dropped 0 bases and J dropped 3 bases, with 12 bases sitting between them. The germline gives CDR1 LNHNV, CDR2 YYDKDF (reference sequence). The CDR3 is 15 amino acids. The CDR3 loop is CATSREQGGGYEQYF. The CDR3 DNA reads TGTGCCACCAGCAGAGAACAGGGAGGGGGCTACGAGCAGTACTTC.

The genes are TRBV3-1 (or the pseudogene TRBV3-2) and TRBJ2-5; tentative D call: TRBD1 (6 bases). Germline V CDR1 and CDR2: LGHDT, YNNKEL (reference sequence). CDR3 size: 13 residues. V shed 1 base and J shed 7 bases, with 10 bases lying between them. The CDR3 spells CASSQGQDGTQYF. CDR3 in DNA: TGTGCCAGCAGCCAAGGACAGGACGGGACCCAGTACTTC.

This clone was picked up many times. V is TRBV6-6 and J is TRBJ2-1; 10 bases are shared with TRBD2. Germline CDR1 and CDR2: MNHNY and SVGAGI (reference sequence). The CDR3 spans 17 residues. J gave up 4 bases and V 5 bases, and 11 bases lay outside the gene matches. In DNA form, the CDR3 reads TGTGCCAGCAGTCCAGCGGGGGGGGCCGATTTTTACAATGAGCAGTTCTTC. Protein product: CASSPAGGADFYNEQFF.

The chain has TRBV28 and TRBJ2-4; 8 nucleotides match TRBD1. The length of the CDR3 is 19 residues. The junction had 13 bases not matched to a gene; V was cut back by 3 bases and J by 0 bases. Germline V CDR1 and CDR2: MDHEN, SYDVKM. The CDR3 region has the DNA TGTGCCAGCAGTTTTAATGTCGGCAGGGGGCTTTCAGCCAAAAACATTCAGTACTTC. Amino acid sequence: CASSFNVGRGLSAKNIQYF.

This clone was detected only a few times. Different DNA sequences within this sample yield the same CDR3. The chain is built from TRBV3-1 (or the pseudogene TRBV3-2) and TRBJ2-7; D is possibly TRBD2 (6 bases). The CDR3 is made up of 15 amino acids. V lost 0 bases and J 2 bases, leaving 11 bases between the germline ends. The V gene's germline CDR1 is LGHDT and CDR2 YNNKEL (reference sequence). The CDR3 region is CASSQDWASAYEQYF. DNA for the CDR3: TGTGCCAGCAGCCAAGACTGGGCTAGCGCCTACGAGCAGTACTTC.

The rearrangement links TRBV5-8 to TRBJ2-1; the match to TRBD2 covers 11 bases. The trim removed 5 bases at V and 9 bases at J, leaving 13 bases unmatched. Germline V CDR1 and CDR2: SGHTS, YDEGEE. This CDR3 has 16 residues. CDR3 sequence reads: CASSSLTSGSLIEQFF. The CDR3 DNA reads TGTGCCAGCAGTTCTCTTACTAGCGGGAGTCTCATTGAGCAGTTCTTC.

This clone was counted only a few times. This chain links TRBV20-1 with TRBJ1-1; 7 positions agree with TRBD1. V was clipped by 6 bases and J by 8 bases; unmatched bases: 6. CDR1 and CDR2 (germline): DFQATT, SNEGSKA (reference sequence). The CDR3 is 11 residues long. This CDR3 reads CSALGQEEAFF. CDR3 nucleotide sequence: TGCAGTGCCCTCGGACAGGAGGAAGCTTTCTTT.

The chain employs TRBV5-6 and TRBJ2-4; 7 bases are shared with TRBD1. Losses at the gene ends were 5 bases for V and 4 bases for J; bases not matched to a gene: 6. CDR1 is SGHDT, CDR2 YYEEEE, per germline. The CDR3 runs to 14 residues. The CDR3: CASREYRGKNIQYF. The CDR3 DNA reads TGTGCCAGCAGGGAGTACAGGGGTAAAAACATTCAGTACTTC.

The chain recombines TRBV6-5 with TRBJ1-4, with 7 positions matching TRBD1. Germline V gene lookup returns CDR1 MNHEY and CDR2 SVGAGI. The trim removed 2 bases at V and 7 bases at J, leaving 4 bases unmatched. The CDR3 has 14 amino acids. CDR3 sequence: CASSYRGLVEKLFF. DNA for the CDR3: TGTGCCAGCAGTTACAGGGGGCTGGTTGAAAAACTGTTTTTT.

This chain joins TRBV15 and TRBJ1-4; D might be TRBD1 (5 bases). The CDR3 is 14 amino acids. Germline-derived CDR1 and CDR2 are LNHNV and YYDKDF (reference sequence). Trimming took 1 base from V and 7 from J, leaving 10 bases between them. In DNA, the CDR3 is TGTGCCACCAGCAGAGCGGGACTGGGTGAAAAACTGTTTTTT. Its protein is CATSRAGLGEKLFF.